The clone carrying this T cell receptor beta chain was counted ten times or more. Its specificity is not known. The sample comes from a study of T cells in Graves' hyperthyroidism and ophthalmopathy. Study conclusions and caveats: Blood also contained most expanded thyroid clonotypes above 0.001.

Amplification targeted TCR beta CDR3 regions from RNA transcripts. An initial round of RT-PCR targeting the TCR CDR3 relied on the HTBI primer set. TCRdb reprocessed the multiplex PCR reads via MiXCR and lists one record per CDR3 protein. The profile covers about 560,000 distinct CDR3 sequences, with less than 15% appearing a single time and around 13% taken by the ten largest. The V segment lost 1 base and the J segment 5 bases; nucleotides outside the gene matches: 7. Germline CDR1 is DFQATT and CDR2 is SNEGSKA (reference sequence). The CDR3 contains 14 residues. V is TRBV20-1 and J is TRBJ2-5; 7 bases line up with TRBD1. This clonotype was obtained from a woman in her 40s with Graves' hyperthyroidism. Sequencing was performed on blood. CDR3 in DNA: TGCAGTGCTAGAGTCCATGACAGGGATGAGACCCAGTACTTC. Translation gives CSARVHDRDETQYF.